This TCR beta chain is drawn from a study of T cell changes during pregnancy in multiple sclerosis. This table comes from immunoSEQ multiplex PCR, and its TCRdb copy is limited to in-frame clones, with some not included. The sample includes roughly 80,000 clones, about 92% of them seen just once. Germline CDR1 and CDR2: SEHNR and FQNEAQ (reference sequence). The CDR3 length is 13 residues. The V end was cut by 2 bases, the J end by 10 bases, with 12 bases between. The V and J genes are TRBV7-9 and TRBJ2-1, with D uncertain. The sequencing here drew on peripheral blood, taken after pregnancy. This receptor was identified in a female donor in good health, enrolled as a control in a pregnancy study. As DNA, the CDR3 is TGTGCCAGCAGCTTATTCCCGACTCGAGAGCAGTTCTTC. It codes for CASSLFPTREQFF.